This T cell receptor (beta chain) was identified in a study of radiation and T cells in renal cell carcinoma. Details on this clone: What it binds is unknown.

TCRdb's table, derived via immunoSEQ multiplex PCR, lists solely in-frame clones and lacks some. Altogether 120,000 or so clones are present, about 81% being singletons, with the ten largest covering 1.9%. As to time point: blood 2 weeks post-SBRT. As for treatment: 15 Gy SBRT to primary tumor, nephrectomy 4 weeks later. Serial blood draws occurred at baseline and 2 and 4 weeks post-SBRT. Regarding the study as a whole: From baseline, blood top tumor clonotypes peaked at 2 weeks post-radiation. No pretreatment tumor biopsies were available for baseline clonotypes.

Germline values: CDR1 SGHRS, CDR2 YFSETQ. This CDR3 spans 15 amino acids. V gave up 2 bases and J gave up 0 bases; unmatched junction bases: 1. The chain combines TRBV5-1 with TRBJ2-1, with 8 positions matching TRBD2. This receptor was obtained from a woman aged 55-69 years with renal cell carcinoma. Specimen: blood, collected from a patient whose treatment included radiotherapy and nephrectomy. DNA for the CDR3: TGCGCCAGCAGCTTAAGCGGGGGCTCCTACAATGAGCAGTTCTTC. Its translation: CASSLSGGSYNEQFF.